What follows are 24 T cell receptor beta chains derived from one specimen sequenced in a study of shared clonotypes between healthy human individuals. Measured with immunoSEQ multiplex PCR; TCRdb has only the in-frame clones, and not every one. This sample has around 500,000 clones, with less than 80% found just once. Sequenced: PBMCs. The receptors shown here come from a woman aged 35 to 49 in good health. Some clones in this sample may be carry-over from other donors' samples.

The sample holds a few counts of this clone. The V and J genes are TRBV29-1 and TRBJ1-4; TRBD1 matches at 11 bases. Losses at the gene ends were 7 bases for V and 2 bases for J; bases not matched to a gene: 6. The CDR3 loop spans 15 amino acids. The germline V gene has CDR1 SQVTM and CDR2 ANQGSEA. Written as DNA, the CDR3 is TGCAGCGCCAAAGGGACAGGGGGGACTAATGAAAAACTGTTTTTT. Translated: CSAKGTGGTNEKLFF.

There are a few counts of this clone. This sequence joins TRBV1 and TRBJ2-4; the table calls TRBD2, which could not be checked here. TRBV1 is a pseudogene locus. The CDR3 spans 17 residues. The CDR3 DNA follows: TGCACCAGCAGCCGTACTCGGGGTTTGTCGGCCAAAAACATTCAGTACTTC. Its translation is CTSSRTRGLSAKNIQYF.

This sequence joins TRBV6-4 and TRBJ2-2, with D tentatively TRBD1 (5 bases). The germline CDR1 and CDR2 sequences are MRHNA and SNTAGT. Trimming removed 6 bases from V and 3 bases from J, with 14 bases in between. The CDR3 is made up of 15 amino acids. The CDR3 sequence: CASRRQPGDTGELFF. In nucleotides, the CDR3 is TGTGCCAGCAGAAGACAGCCTGGGGACACCGGGGAGCTGTTTTTT.

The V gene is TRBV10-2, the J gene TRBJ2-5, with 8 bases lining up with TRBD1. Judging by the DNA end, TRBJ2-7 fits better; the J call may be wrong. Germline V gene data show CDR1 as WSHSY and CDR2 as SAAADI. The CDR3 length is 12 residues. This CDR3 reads CASRDRAYEQYF. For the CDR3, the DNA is TGCGCCAGCAGGGACAGGGCGTACGAGCAGTACTTC.

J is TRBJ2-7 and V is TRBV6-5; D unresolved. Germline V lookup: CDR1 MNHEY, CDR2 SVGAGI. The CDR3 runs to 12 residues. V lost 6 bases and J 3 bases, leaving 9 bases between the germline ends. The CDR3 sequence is CASSDPYYEQYF. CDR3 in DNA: TGTGCCAGCAGCGATCCATACTACGAGCAGTACTTC.

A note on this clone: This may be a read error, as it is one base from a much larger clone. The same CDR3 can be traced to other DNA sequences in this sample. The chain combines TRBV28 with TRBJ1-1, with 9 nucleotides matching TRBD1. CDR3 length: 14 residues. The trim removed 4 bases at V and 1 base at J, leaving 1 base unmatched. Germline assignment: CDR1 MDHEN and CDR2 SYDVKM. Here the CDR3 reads CASSSGQGNTEAFF. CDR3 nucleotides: TGTGCCAGCAGTTCGGGACAGGGGAACACTGAAGCTTTCTTT.

For the CDR3, the DNA is TGTGCCAGCACCATTATGGAGACTCCGACTCTCTATGGCTACACCTTC. It yields the protein CASTIMETPTLYGYTF. The genes are TRBV7-2 and TRBJ1-2; no reliable D call. V was cut by 7 bases and J by 4 bases, with 22 bases left in between. The CDR3 sequence is 16 residues long. Germline CDR1 reads SGHTA; CDR2 reads FQGNSA.

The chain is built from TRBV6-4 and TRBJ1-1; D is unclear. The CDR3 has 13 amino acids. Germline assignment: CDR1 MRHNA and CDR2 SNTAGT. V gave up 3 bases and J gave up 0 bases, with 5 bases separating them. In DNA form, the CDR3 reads TGTGCCAGCAGTGAGACACTGAACACTGAAGCTTTCTTT. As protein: CASSETLNTEAFF.

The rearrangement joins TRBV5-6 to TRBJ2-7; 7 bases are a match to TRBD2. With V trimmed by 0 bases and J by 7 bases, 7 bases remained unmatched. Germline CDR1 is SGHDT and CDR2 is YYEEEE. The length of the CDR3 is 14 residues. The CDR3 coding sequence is TGTGCCAGCAGCTTGGCCATTTCGGGGGGTGAGCAGTACTTC. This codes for CASSLAISGGEQYF.

CDR3 bases: TGTGCCAGCAGCTCCGGACCAACAGATACGCAGTATTTT. It codes for CASSSGPTDTQYF. The chain carries TRBV7-3 and TRBJ2-3; D unresolved. The CDR3 covers 13 residues. Germline CDR1 and CDR2: SGHTA and FQGTGA. V lost 4 bases, J lost 3 bases, and 8 bases lay in between.

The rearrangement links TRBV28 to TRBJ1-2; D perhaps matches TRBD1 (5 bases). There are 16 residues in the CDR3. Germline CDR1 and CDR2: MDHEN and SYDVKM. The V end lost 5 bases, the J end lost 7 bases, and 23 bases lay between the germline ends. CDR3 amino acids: CASSKPPGRGGSGYTF. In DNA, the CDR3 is TGTGCCAGCAGTAAACCCCCCGGGAGGGGTGGATCTGGCTACACCTTC.

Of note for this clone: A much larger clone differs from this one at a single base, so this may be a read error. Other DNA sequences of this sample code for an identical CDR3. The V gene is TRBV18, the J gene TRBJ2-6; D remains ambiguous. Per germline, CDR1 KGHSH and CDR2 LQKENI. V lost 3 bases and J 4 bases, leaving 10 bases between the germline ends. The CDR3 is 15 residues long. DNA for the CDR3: TGTGCCAGCTCACCCGGAGTACCCGGGGCCAACGTCCTGACTTTC. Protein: CASSPGVPGANVLTF. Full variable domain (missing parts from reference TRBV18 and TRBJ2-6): NAGVMQNPRHLVRRRGQEARLRCSPMKGHSHVYWYRQLPEEGLKFMVYLQKENIIDESGMPKERFSAEFPKEGPSILRIQQVVRGDSAAYFCASSPGVPGANVLTFGAGSRLTVL.

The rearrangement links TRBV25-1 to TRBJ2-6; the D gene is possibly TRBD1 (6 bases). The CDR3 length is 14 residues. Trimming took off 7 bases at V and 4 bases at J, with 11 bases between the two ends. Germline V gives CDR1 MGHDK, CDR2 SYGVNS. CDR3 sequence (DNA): TGTGCCAGCACCGCAGGGGCCGGGGCCAACGTCCTGACTTTC. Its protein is CASTAGAGANVLTF.

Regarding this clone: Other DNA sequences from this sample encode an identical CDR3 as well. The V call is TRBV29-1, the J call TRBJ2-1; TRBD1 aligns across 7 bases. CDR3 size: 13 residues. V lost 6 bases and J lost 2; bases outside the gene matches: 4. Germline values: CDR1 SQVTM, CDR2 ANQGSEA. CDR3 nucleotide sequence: TGCAGCGTAGGGCAGGGGGCCTACAATGAGCAGTTCTTC. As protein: CSVGQGAYNEQFF.

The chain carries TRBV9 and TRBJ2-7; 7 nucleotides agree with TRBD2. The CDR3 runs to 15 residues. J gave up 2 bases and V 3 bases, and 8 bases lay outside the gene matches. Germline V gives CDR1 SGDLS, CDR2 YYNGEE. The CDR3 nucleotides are TGTGCCAGCAGCGCGCAAGTAGCGGGCGCCTACGAGCAGTACTTC. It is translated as CASSAQVAGAYEQYF.

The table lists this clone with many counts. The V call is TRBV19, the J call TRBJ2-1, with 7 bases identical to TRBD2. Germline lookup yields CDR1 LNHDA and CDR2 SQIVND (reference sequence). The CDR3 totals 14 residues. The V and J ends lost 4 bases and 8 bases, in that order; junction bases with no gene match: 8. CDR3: CASSTPGLSYEQFF. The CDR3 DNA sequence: TGTGCCAGTAGTACCCCGGGACTATCGTATGAGCAGTTCTTC.

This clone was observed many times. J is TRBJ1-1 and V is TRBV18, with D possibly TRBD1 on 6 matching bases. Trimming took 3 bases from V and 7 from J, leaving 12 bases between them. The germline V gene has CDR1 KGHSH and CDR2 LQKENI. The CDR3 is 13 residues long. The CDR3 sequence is CASSPSRGIEAFF. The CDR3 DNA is TGTGCCAGCTCACCCTCCAGGGGAATTGAAGCTTTCTTT.

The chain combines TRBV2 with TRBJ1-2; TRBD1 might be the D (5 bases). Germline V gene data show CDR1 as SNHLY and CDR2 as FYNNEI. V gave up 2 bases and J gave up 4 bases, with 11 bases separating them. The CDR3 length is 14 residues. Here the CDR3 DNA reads TGTGCCAGCAGTGAACAGGGCATCTCCTATGGCTACACCTTC. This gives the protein CASSEQGISYGYTF.

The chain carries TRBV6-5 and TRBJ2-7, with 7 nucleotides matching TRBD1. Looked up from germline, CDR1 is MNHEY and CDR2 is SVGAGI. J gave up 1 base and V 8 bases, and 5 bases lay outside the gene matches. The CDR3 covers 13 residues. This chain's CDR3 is CASGLTGSYEQYF. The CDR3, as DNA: TGTGCCAGCGGGTTGACAGGGTCCTACGAGCAGTACTTC.

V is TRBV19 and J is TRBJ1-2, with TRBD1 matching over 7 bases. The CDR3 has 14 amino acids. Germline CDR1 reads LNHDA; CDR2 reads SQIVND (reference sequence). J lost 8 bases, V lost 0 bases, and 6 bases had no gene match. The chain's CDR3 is CASSIDGQVGGYTF. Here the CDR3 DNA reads TGTGCCAGTAGTATAGACGGACAGGTTGGCGGCTACACCTTC.

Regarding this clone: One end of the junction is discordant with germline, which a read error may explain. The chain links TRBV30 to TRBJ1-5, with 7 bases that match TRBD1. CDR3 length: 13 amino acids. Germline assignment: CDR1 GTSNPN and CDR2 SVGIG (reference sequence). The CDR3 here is CAWSAGGDQPLHF. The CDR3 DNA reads TGTGCCTGGAGCGCAGGGGGGGATCAGCCCCTGCATTTT.

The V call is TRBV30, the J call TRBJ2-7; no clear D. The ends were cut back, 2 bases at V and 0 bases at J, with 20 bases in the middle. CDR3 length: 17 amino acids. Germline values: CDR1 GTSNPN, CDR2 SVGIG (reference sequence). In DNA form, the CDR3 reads TGTGCCTGGAGTAGCAGGCCGCGCGGCAGGACCTCCTACGAGCAGTACTTC. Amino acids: CAWSSRPRGRTSYEQYF.

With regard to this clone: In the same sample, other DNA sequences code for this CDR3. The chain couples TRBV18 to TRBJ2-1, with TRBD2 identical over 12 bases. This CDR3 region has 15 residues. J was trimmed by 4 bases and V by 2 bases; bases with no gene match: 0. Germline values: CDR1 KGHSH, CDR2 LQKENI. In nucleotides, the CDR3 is TGTGCCAGCTCACCAGGGACTAGCGGGTACAATGAGCAGTTCTTC. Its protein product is CASSPGTSGYNEQFF.

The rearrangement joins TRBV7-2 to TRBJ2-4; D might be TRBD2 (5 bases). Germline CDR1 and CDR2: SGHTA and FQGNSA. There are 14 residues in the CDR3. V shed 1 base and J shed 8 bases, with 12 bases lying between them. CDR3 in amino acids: CASSLVRESDIQYF. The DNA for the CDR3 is TGTGCCAGCAGCTTAGTTCGGGAATCGGACATTCAGTACTTC.